This T cell receptor beta chain was sequenced for a study of T cell responses to AZD1222 COVID-19 vaccine. The CDR3 runs 14 residues. Germline lookup yields CDR1 LNHDA and CDR2 SQIVND (reference sequence). V was clipped by 9 bases and J by 6 bases; unmatched bases: 13. TCRdb's table, derived via immunoSEQ multiplex PCR, lists solely in-frame clones and lacks some. The sample has some 200,000 clones, under 95% seen once. The source material was peripheral blood, sampled on day 0 of AZD1222 vaccination. The sequence came from an adult in good health. V is TRBV19 and J is TRBJ1-2, with 7 bases that match TRBD1. Written as DNA, the CDR3 is TGTGCCAGCCGACCCAGGGGGGGGCTTAATGGCTACACCTTC. Amino acids: CASRPRGGLNGYTF.